This TCR beta chain was found in a study of blood T cell repertoires in COVID-19. Using immunoSEQ multiplex PCR, the repertoire was profiled, and TCRdb retains in-frame clones only, with some absent. This sample has some 59,000 clones; 80% to 90% occur once, and the top ten carry about 1.5%. Germline values: CDR1 LNHDA, CDR2 SQIVND (reference sequence). The CDR3 is made up of 14 amino acids. V lost 4 bases and J lost 5; bases outside the gene matches: 4. The chain employs TRBV19 and TRBJ1-5; 8 positions match TRBD1. The sequence was obtained from a man aged 60 to 69 with acute or convalescent COVID-19. The material sequenced was peripheral blood. The DNA of the CDR3 is TGTGCCAGTAGTACGGACAGGGAACATCAGCCCCAGCATTTT. This encodes CASSTDREHQPQHF.